The entry that follows covers one T cell receptor beta chain sequence. The antigen it recognizes is unknown. The sample holds no much larger clone one base away, and base qualities are not on file. This entry comes from a study of blood T cells in healthy people across ages (dated by TCRdb to the mid-2010s). With regard to the full study: Template switching captured roughly one uniquely barcoded TCR beta cDNA molecule per two T cells in model experiments. Four age groups were formed from the donors: young (average roughly 15 years), middle-aged (approximately 41), aged (around 62) and long-lived (less than 85). For two donors (one aged 18 to 30 and one aged 80 or older), the study analyzed two additional independent replicas of 1 million unique cDNA reads from the same blood draw. To avoid experimental bias, donors of different ages were spread randomly across the sequencing lanes. Using deep sequencing normalized with unique cDNA molecular identifiers, the study measured how TCR beta repertoire diversity changes with age. Overall study outcomes, separate from this receptor: Because donor CMV infection status was unknown, age-related changes in expanded clonotypes were potentially confounded. Observed TCR beta diversity correlated strongly with the percentage of naive T cells measured by flow cytometry. Bulk unsorted PBMC profiling prevented conclusive comparison of naive and antigen-experienced compartments. Total diversity estimates from one million sequenced T cells were considered lower bounds and underestimates. As age increased, observed TCR beta diversity per million T cells dropped in a roughly linear way, and a significant reduction was already evident by age 40. Compared with the aged group, more naive CD4+ T cells, fewer expanded clones and increased TCR diversity were shown by the long-lived group, suggesting age selection.

Library generation was performed with 5' RACE. TCRdb names Illumina HiSeq 2500 as the instrument used. A second about 7 to 12 cycle PCR used a sample-barcoded 5' primer and a J-beta primer mix. Each TCR beta cDNA molecule received a unique molecular identifier from a template-switch 5' adaptor carrying 12 random nucleotides. Each sample yielded at least 2.5 million CDR3-containing paired-end reads. All of the RNA was converted into first-strand cDNA using the Mint cDNA synthesis kit, with a TRBC-specific oligonucleotide serving as the primer. After uracil-DNA glycosylase treatment, a first 18-cycle PCR used universal primers M1SS and BC2_uni_R on all cDNA. For the original study's pipeline: For normalization, 1 million high-quality reads, each with a distinct molecular identifier, were randomly selected from each sample. Reads sharing molecular identifiers were discarded rather than binned into consensus sequences. MiTCR, set to a Q25 quality threshold and the strictest error-elimination algorithm, was used for CDR3 identification, clonotype clustering and error correction. Lower-bound total TCR beta diversity was estimated with a nonparametric unseen species model using Euler transformation. TCRdb trimmed public reads at Q25 via fastp, called clones via MiXCR and kept in-frame beta chains. Duplicate CDR3 protein sequences are folded into a single record with the most common DNA and genes. What appears here as the V and J calls and clone size reflects TCRdb's work, not the paper's. This sample comprises some 1.1 million distinct CDR3 sequences, about two fifths of them detected only once. The ten largest make up about an eighth of the sample.

The CDR3, from cysteine to phenylalanine, totals 13 residues. The read is trimmed to its CDR3 DNA, 39 bases read in frame from base 1. CDR1 SGHRS and CDR2 YFSETQ are derived from the germline V gene. V is shortened by 10 bases, J by 1 base, and the region joining them spans 11 bases. The approximately 39 donors, aged roughly 6 to 90 years, were systemically healthy Caucasian individuals from Russia. Each donor gave approximately 9.3 milliliters of peripheral blood, collected into EDTA-treated Vacutainer tubes. Ficoll-Paque density-gradient centrifugation was used to isolate PBMCs, with at least 6 million per sample. Trizol reagent was used to extract total RNA from the PBMCs, yielding at least 5.5 micrograms per sample. Naive CD45RAhigh/CD27high T cell percentages were measured by flow cytometry on a PBMC aliquot from every donor.

The V gene is TRBV5-1 and the J gene is TRBJ2-2; no D gene is confidently identified. The sequence came from a man between 18 and 29 years old in good health. The sample taken for sequencing was blood. The CDR3 protein sequence reads: CASTGRNTGELFF. The sequence in DNA is TGCGCCTCAACCGGTCGGAACACCGGGGAGCTGTTTTTT. Beyond the CDR3, the reference TRBV5-1 and TRBJ2-2 genes provide the residues; the full variable domain reads: KAGVTQTPRYLIKTRGQQVTLSCSPISGHRSVSWYQQTPGQGLQFLFEYFSETQRNKGNFPGRFSGRQFSNSRSEMNVSTLELGDSALYLCASTGRNTGELFFGEGSRLTVL.